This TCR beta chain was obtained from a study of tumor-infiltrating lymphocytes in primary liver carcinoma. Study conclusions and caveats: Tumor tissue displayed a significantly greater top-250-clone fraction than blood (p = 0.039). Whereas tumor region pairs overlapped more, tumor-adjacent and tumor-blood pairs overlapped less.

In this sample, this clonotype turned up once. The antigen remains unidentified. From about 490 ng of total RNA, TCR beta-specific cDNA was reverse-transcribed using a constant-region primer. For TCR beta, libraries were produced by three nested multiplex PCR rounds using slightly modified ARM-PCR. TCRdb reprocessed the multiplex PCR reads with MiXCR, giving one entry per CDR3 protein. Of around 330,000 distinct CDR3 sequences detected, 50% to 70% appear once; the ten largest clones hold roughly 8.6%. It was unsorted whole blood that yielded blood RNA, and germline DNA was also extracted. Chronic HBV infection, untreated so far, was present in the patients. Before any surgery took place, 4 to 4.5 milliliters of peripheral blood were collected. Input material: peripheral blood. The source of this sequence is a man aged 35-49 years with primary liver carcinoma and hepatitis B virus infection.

The CDR3 coding sequence is TGTGCCAACAGACTTACCGGGACTAGCGGAGCAGACCAGTTCTTC. Its translation: CANRLTGTSGADQFF. The chain uses TRBV11-3 and TRBJ2-1; 11 bases are shared with TRBD2. Germline CDR1 reads SGHNT; CDR2 reads YENEEA. This CDR3 has 15 amino acids. With 10 bases clipped from V and 13 bases from J, the junction kept 18 bases outside the gene matches.